This T cell receptor beta chain was captured by sequencing in a study of cytomegalovirus exposure and HLA in healthy donors. This clone was detected only a few times. Researchers ran the PCR with 60 Vbeta and 13 Jbeta primers. The assay was immunoSEQ multiplex PCR, and TCRdb's table has in-frame clones only and misses some. The sample has 130,000 or so clones; just under 75% are singletons. This CDR3 is built from 17 residues. Losses at the gene ends were 5 bases for V and 4 bases for J; bases not matched to a gene: 15. Germline lookup yields CDR1 SGHTA and CDR2 FQGNSA. The clonotype originates from a man aged 35 to 55 in good health and CMV-seropositive. The material sequenced was PBMCs. The chain recombines TRBV7-2 with TRBJ2-5; 8 bases line up with TRBD1. The CDR3 loop is CASSRLGTGQRRETQYF. CDR3 DNA: TGTGCCAGCAGCCGACTGGGGACAGGCCAGCGACGAGAGACCCAGTACTTC.